This T cell receptor (beta chain) was identified during a study of technical replicates of blood from several donors. Clones were read by immunoSEQ multiplex PCR, and TCRdb kept only the in-frame ones, dropping some. The sample includes under 90,000 clones, 96% seen only once; the top ten take 0.2%. CDR3 length: 16 residues. Germline loops: CDR1 SGHNT, CDR2 YYREEE (reference sequence). The germline V and J ends were trimmed by 0 bases and 5 bases, with 17 bases remaining between them. Material for sequencing was T cells isolated from PBMCs. The chain combines TRBV5-4 with TRBJ2-5; TRBD1 might be the D (7 bases). This clonotype was sampled from a human donor in good health. The CDR3 nucleotides read TGTGCCAGCAGCTTGGGGCCAGGGGGGAACGGTGAGACCCAGTACTTC. Translating it yields CASSLGPGGNGETQYF.